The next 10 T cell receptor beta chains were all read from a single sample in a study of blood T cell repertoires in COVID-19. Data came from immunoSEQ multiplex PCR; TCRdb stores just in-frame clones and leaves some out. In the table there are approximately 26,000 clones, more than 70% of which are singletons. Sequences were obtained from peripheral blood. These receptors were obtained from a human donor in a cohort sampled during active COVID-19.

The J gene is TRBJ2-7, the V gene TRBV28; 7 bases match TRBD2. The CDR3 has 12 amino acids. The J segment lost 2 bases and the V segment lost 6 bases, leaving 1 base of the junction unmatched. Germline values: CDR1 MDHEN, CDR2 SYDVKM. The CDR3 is CASSGTTYEQYF. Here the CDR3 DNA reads TGTGCCAGCAGCGGGACTACCTACGAGCAGTACTTC.

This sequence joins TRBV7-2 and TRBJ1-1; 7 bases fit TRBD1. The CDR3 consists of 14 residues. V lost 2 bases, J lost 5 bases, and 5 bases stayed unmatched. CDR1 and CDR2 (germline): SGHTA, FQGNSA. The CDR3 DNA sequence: TGTGCCAGCAGCTTATCCGGGACAGTTACTGAAGCTTTCTTT. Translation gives CASSLSGTVTEAFF.

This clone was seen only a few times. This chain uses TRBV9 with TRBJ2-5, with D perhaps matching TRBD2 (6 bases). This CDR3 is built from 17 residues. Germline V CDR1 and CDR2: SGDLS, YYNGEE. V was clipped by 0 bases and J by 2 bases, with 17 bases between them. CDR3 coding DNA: TGTGCCAGCAGCGTAGTCGGGGGTGAGGGTTCGCAAGAGACCCAGTACTTC. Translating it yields CASSVVGGEGSQETQYF.

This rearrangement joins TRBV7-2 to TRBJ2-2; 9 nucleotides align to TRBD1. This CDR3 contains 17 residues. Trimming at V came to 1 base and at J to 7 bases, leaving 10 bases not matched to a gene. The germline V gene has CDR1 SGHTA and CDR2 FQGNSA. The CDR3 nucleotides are TGTGCCAGCAGCTTAGACATGAGGGACAGGGTGATCGGGGAGCTGTTTTTT. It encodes CASSLDMRDRVIGELFF.

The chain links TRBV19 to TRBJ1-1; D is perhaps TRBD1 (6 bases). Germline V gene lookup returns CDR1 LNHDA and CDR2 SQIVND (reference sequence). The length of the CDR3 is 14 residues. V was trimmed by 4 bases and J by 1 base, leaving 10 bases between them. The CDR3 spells CASSNRGANTEAFF. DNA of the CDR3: TGTGCCAGTAGTAACCGGGGGGCGAACACTGAAGCTTTCTTT. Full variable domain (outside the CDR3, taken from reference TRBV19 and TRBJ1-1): DGGITQSPKYLFRKEGQNVTLSCEQNLNHDAMYWYRQDPGQGLRLIYYSQIVNDFQKGDIAEGYSVSREKKESFPLTVTSAQKNPTAFYLCASSNRGANTEAFFGQGTRLTVV.

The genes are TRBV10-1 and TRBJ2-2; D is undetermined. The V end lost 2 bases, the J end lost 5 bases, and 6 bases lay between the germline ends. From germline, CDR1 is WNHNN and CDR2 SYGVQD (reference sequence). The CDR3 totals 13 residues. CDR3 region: CASSETDTGELFF. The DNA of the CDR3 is TGCGCCAGCAGTGAGACAGATACCGGGGAGCTGTTTTTT.

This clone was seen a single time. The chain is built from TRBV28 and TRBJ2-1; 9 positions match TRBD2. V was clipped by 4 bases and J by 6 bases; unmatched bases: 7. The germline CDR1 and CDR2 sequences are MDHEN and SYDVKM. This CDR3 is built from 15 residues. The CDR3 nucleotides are TGTGCCAGCAGTTCGACCGGGACTAGCTTCAATGAGCAGTTCTTC. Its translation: CASSSTGTSFNEQFF. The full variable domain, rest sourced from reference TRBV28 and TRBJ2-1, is DVKVTQSSRYLVKRTGEKVFLECVQDMDHENMFWYRQDPGLGLRLIYFSYDVKMKEKGDIPEGYSVSREKKERFSLILESASTNQTSMYLCASSSTGTSFNEQFFGPGTRLTVL.

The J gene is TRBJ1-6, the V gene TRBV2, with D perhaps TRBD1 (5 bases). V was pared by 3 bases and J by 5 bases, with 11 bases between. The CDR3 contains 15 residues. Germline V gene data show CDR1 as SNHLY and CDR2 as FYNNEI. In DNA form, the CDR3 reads TGTGCCAGCAGTGAGGGGCAGGGAAATAATTCACCCCTCCACTTT. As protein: CASSEGQGNNSPLHF.

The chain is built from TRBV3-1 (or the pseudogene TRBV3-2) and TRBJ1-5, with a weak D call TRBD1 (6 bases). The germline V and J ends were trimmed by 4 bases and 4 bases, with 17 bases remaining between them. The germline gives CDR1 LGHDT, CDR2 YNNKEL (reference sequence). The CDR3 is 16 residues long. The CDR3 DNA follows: TGTGCCAGCAGCCCATACCCAGGGGAACGGAATCAGCCCCAGCATTTT. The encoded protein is CASSPYPGERNQPQHF.

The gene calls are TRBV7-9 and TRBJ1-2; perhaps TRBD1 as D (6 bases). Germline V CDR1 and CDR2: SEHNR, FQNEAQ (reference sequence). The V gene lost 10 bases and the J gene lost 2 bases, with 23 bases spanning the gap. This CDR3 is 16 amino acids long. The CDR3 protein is CANGRGGGDANYGYTF. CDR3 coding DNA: TGTGCCAACGGGCGGGGGGGCGGGGACGCCAACTATGGCTACACCTTC.